Below, 11 T cell receptor beta chains from the same sample are listed, as sequenced in a study of blood T cells in healthy people across ages (dated by TCRdb to the mid-2010s). Receptor libraries were prepared by 5' RACE. A second PCR of roughly 6 to 11 cycles was run with a J-beta primer mix and a sample-barcoded 5' primer. TCRdb trimmed public reads at Q25 via fastp, called clones via MiXCR and kept in-frame beta chains. Here each entry gathers all rows of one CDR3 protein and keeps the most common genes and DNA. The table for this sample lists approximately 1,700,000 distinct CDR3 sequences; approximately 39% of them were counted only once. The ten largest make up around 23% of the sample. Input material: blood. The receptors were sampled from a human donor in good health.

The genes are TRBV12-3 or TRBV12-4 and TRBJ2-3; TRBD2 matches 8 bases. V trimming: 4 bases; J trimming: 5 bases; junction bases outside the gene matches: 2. This CDR3 has 13 amino acids. CDR3 DNA sequence: TGTGCCAGCAGTTCGGGGGGGGGAGATACGCAGTATTTT. As protein: CASSSGGGDTQYF.

In this sample, this clonotype turned up a few times. The rearrangement links TRBV10-3 to TRBJ1-2; tentative D call: TRBD1 (5 bases). This CDR3 spans 15 amino acids. Per germline, CDR1 ENHRY and CDR2 SYGVKD. Deletions cut 2 bases from V and 7 bases from J, with 17 bases between. CDR3 bases: TGTGCCATCAGTGAGCCCCTGGAGGGGAATTCTGGCTACACCTTC. Its translation is CAISEPLEGNSGYTF.

This clonotype was seen ten or more times. The J gene is TRBJ2-5, the V gene TRBV29-1, with 7 bases fitting TRBD1. Trimming took 3 bases from V and 5 from J; bases not matched to a gene: 6. CDR1 and CDR2 from the germline V gene are SQVTM and ANQGSEA. The CDR3 sequence is 13 residues long. The CDR3 sequence is CSVDTGDGETQYF. CDR3 sequence (DNA): TGCAGCGTTGATACAGGGGATGGGGAGACCCAGTACTTC.

This clonotype appeared many times. This sequence joins TRBV3-1 and TRBJ2-5, with 12 bases aligning to TRBD2. Germline values: CDR1 LGHDT, CDR2 YNNKEL (reference sequence). V was pared by 11 bases and J by 6 bases, with 7 bases of the junction left unmatched. This CDR3 has 13 amino acids. The DNA of the CDR3 is TGTGCCTGCCAGACTAGCGGGGGAAAGACCCAGTACTTC. Its protein is CACQTSGGKTQYF.

This chain joins TRBV20-1 and TRBJ2-7; D is tentatively TRBD1 or TRBD2 (5 bases each). V was trimmed by 4 bases and J by 5 bases, leaving 15 bases between them. This CDR3 has 13 residues. CDR1 and CDR2 (germline): DFQATT, SNEGSKA (reference sequence). CDR3 in DNA: TGCAGTGCTATGGGACGGGCCCTCGACGAGCAGTACTTC. This translates into CSAMGRALDEQYF.

The chain carries TRBV7-9 and TRBJ2-7; tentative D call: TRBD1 (6 bases). CDR3 size: 14 residues. The germline V and J ends were trimmed by 1 base and 5 bases, with 12 bases remaining between them. The germline V gene encodes CDR1 SEHNR and CDR2 FQNEAQ (reference sequence). The CDR3 spells CASSLGQVTHEQYF. CDR3 DNA: TGTGCCAGCAGCTTAGGACAGGTCACCCACGAGCAGTACTTC.

The V call is TRBV7-2, the J call TRBJ2-5; 9 bases are shared with TRBD1. J was trimmed by 3 bases and V by 0 bases; bases with no gene match: 2. The length of the CDR3 is 15 residues. In germline, CDR1 is SGHTA, CDR2 FQGNSA. The CDR3 DNA follows: TGTGCCAGCAGCTTAGCACGGGACAGGGAAGAGACCCAGTACTTC. Protein product: CASSLARDREETQYF.

As concerns this clonotype: At one end the junction does not follow the germline gene, possibly because of a read error. J is TRBJ2-5 and V is TRBV29-1; possibly TRBD1 for D (6 bases). Per germline, CDR1 SQVTM and CDR2 ANQGSEA. The length of the CDR3 is 12 residues. The DNA for the CDR3 is TGCAACGTTGAGGACAGCAGGGAGACCCAGTACTTC. Its translation is CNVEDSRETQYF.

For this clonotype: One junction end does not reproduce the germline sequence, and a read error may be involved. DNA for the CDR3: TGTGCCAGTAGCTCGGGCGCCGGGGTGAATCAGCCCCAGCATTTT. It encodes CASSSGAGVNQPQHF. The chain carries TRBV7-2 and TRBJ1-5; D is unclear. The germline V gene has CDR1 SGHTA and CDR2 FQGNSA. There are 15 residues in the CDR3.

The V call is TRBV11-3, the J call TRBJ1-2; possibly TRBD1 for D (5 bases). The V gene's germline CDR1 is SGHNT and CDR2 YENEEA. This CDR3 spans 13 amino acids. Between the trimmed V and J ends, which lost 5 bases and 4 bases, there was a span of 11 bases. The CDR3 sequence: CASSQYDSYGYTF. In nucleotides, the CDR3 is TGTGCCAGCAGCCAATACGACAGCTATGGCTACACCTTC.

Of note for this clonotype: Given a much more abundant clone one base away, this may be a read error. The rearrangement links TRBV10-3 to TRBJ1-2; D is possibly TRBD1 (5 bases). CDR3 length: 14 residues. Germline V lookup: CDR1 ENHRY, CDR2 SYGVKD. Trimming left V 10 bases short and J 4 bases short, with 19 bases between. The CDR3 sequence is CAKPWDLKCYGYTF. DNA for the CDR3: TGTGCCAAGCCCTGGGACCTCAAGTGCTATGGCTACACCTTC.